This passage covers 27 T cell receptor beta chains from one sample sequenced in a study of early T cells in non-severe SARS-CoV-2 infection. From the 5' RACE reads, TCRdb called clonotypes with MiXCR, one entry per CDR3 protein. The sample contains 55,000 to 65,000 distinct CDR3 sequences, just under 9% of which appear only once. Sequenced material: whole blood. These receptor sequences come from an adult who was a healthcare worker with PCR-confirmed SARS-CoV-2 infection or an uninfected control (not recorded which).

This clonotype was seen at least ten times. In DNA, the CDR3 is TGTGCCAGCAGTACATTATCCGGGACAGTCTATGGCTACACCTTC. It codes for CASSTLSGTVYGYTF. The rearrangement links TRBV28 to TRBJ1-2, with 7 bases aligning to TRBD1. Per germline, CDR1 MDHEN and CDR2 SYDVKM. The CDR3 runs to 15 residues. V lost 5 bases and J lost 4; bases outside the gene matches: 10.

The rearrangement uses TRBV7-8 and TRBJ2-3, with 10 nucleotides matching TRBD2. The V gene end was trimmed by 1 base and the J gene end by 4 bases; junction bases not matched to a gene: 2. Germline loops: CDR1 SGHVS, CDR2 FQNEAQ. The CDR3 is made up of 15 amino acids. The CDR3 loop reads CASSLDSGRADTQYF. CDR3 DNA sequence: TGTGCCAGCAGCTTAGACAGCGGGAGGGCAGATACGCAGTATTTT.

V is TRBV7-6 and J is TRBJ2-1, with no clear D. With 2 bases removed from V and 8 bases from J, the gap between germline ends came to 10 bases. Germline V lookup: CDR1 SGHVS, CDR2 FNYEAQ. The CDR3 is 13 residues long. In DNA, the CDR3 is TGTGCCAGCAGCTTAAATGAGTTATATGAGCAGTTCTTC. The encoded protein is CASSLNELYEQFF.

The gene calls are TRBV7-2 and TRBJ2-2; TRBD2 agrees at 7 bases. CDR1 SGHTA and CDR2 FQGNSA come from the germline V gene. V dropped 5 bases and J dropped 5; count of bases not matched to a gene: 5. This CDR3 contains 14 residues. The CDR3 loop reads CASSQGLVTGELFF. The DNA for the CDR3 is TGTGCCAGCAGCCAAGGACTAGTTACCGGGGAGCTGTTTTTT. Drawing the rest from reference TRBV7-2 and TRBJ2-2, the complete variable domain is GAGVSQSPSNKVTEKGKDVELRCDPISGHTALYWYRQSLGQGLEFLIYFQGNSAPDKSGLPSDRFSAERTGGSVSTLTIQRTQQEDSAVYLCASSQGLVTGELFFGEGSRLTVL.

The rearrangement joins TRBV7-2 to TRBJ1-1; 7 bases fit TRBD1. Trimming removed 3 bases from V and 1 base from J; junction bases left unmatched: 5. Germline CDR1 reads SGHTA; CDR2 reads FQGNSA. The CDR3 length is 15 residues. The CDR3 nucleotides are TGTGCCAGCAGCTTGCGACAGGGCGGGAACACTGAAGCTTTCTTT. Residues: CASSLRQGGNTEAFF. The whole variable domain, filled in from reference TRBV7-2 and TRBJ1-1, reads GAGVSQSPSNKVTEKGKDVELRCDPISGHTALYWYRQSLGQGLEFLIYFQGNSAPDKSGLPSDRFSAERTGGSVSTLTIQRTQQEDSAVYLCASSLRQGGNTEAFFGQGTRLTVV.

This clonotype was seen a handful of times. The chain is built from TRBV5-4 and TRBJ2-2, with 8 bases matching TRBD1. The CDR3 extends over 15 amino acids. The germline CDR1 and CDR2 sequences are SGHNT and YYREEE (reference sequence). The trim removed 3 bases at V and 1 base at J, leaving 2 bases unmatched. The CDR3 region has the DNA TGTGCCAGCAGCTCTGGACAGGGGAACACCGGGGAGCTGTTTTTT. Its translation is CASSSGQGNTGELFF.

The chain recombines TRBV15 with TRBJ2-5, with 7 bases matching TRBD1. V gave up 5 bases and J gave up 2 bases; unmatched junction bases: 2. CDR3 length: 13 amino acids. Germline V CDR1 and CDR2: LNHNV, YYDKDF (reference sequence). The CDR3, as DNA: TGTGCCACCAGCGAGGGACAGCAAGAGACCCAGTACTTC. This gives the protein CATSEGQQETQYF.

V and J are TRBV12-3 or TRBV12-4 and TRBJ2-1, with unresolved D. CDR3 size: 13 residues. The ends were cut back, 6 bases at V and 0 bases at J, with 6 bases in the middle. The CDR3 is CASSQSSYNEQFF. CDR3 sequence (DNA): TGTGCCAGCAGCCAGAGCTCCTACAATGAGCAGTTCTTC.

This clonotype was seen repeatedly, ten times or more. The chain combines TRBV30 with TRBJ2-1, with 13 bases lining up with TRBD2. Germline CDR1 is GTSNPN and CDR2 is SVGIG (reference sequence). The CDR3 sequence is 15 residues long. V was clipped by 8 bases and J by 4 bases; unmatched bases: 8. The CDR3 region is CASKILAGGYNEQFF. In DNA, the CDR3 is TGTGCCAGCAAGATACTAGCGGGGGGGTACAATGAGCAGTTCTTC.

This clonotype was seen ten or more times. The chain links TRBV12-3 or TRBV12-4 to TRBJ2-6, with 12 bases lining up with TRBD2. Trimming took 8 bases from V and 2 from J; bases not matched to a gene: 4. This CDR3 is 16 amino acids long. The CDR3 region is CASGLAGPPGANVLTF. For the CDR3, the DNA is TGTGCCAGCGGACTAGCGGGACCACCTGGGGCCAACGTCCTGACTTTC.

This clonotype was seen a single time. The V gene is TRBV28, the J gene TRBJ2-1, with 12 positions matching TRBD1. Trimming cost V 6 bases and J 0 bases; bases outside gene matches: 6. This CDR3 contains 17 residues. Looked up from germline, CDR1 is MDHEN and CDR2 is SYDVKM. The CDR3 DNA follows: TGTGCCAGCAGAACGGGACAGGGGGCCGGCTCCTACAATGAGCAGTTCTTC. This sequence encodes CASRTGQGAGSYNEQFF.

This sequence joins TRBV6-5 and TRBJ1-1; D is possibly TRBD1 (5 bases). The length of the CDR3 is 12 residues. Germline lookup yields CDR1 MNHEY and CDR2 SVGAGI. The germline V and J ends were trimmed by 6 bases and 6 bases, with 11 bases remaining between them. The CDR3 DNA reads as TGTGCCAGCAGCCGATGGGACGCTGAAGCTTTCTTT. Translating gives CASSRWDAEAFF.

This clonotype was seen at least ten times. The gene calls are TRBV11-3 and TRBJ2-1; 8 bases fit TRBD2. V was clipped by 0 bases and J by 11 bases; unmatched bases: 12. The CDR3 is made up of 16 amino acids. Per germline, CDR1 SGHNT and CDR2 YENEEA. The CDR3 DNA reads as TGTGCCAGCAGCTTAGAGGGGGGGACTAGTGGTAGGAAGCAGTTCTTC. Translating gives CASSLEGGTSGRKQFF.

This clonotype was detected ten times or more. The chain links TRBV4-2 to TRBJ2-2, with 12 bases matching TRBD2. There are 17 residues in the CDR3. Germline V lookup: CDR1 LGHNA, CDR2 YNFKEQ. V was pared by 5 bases and J by 2 bases, with 6 bases of the junction left unmatched. The chain's CDR3 is CASSSGTSGRNTGELFF. The CDR3 nucleotides read TGTGCCAGCAGCTCGGGGACTAGCGGGCGTAACACCGGGGAGCTGTTTTTT.

The rearrangement joins TRBV6-5 to TRBJ2-7, with unresolved D. This CDR3 contains 14 residues. CDR1 and CDR2 from the germline V gene are MNHEY and SVGAGI. Trimming stripped 5 bases from V and 0 bases from J, with 11 bases between. The CDR3 DNA sequence: TGTGCCAGCAGTCCCACAGTCGACTCCTACGAGCAGTACTTC. It yields the protein CASSPTVDSYEQYF.

This clonotype occurred many times. The chain is built from TRBV20-1 and TRBJ2-4, with 7 bases lining up with TRBD2. Looked up from germline, CDR1 is DFQATT and CDR2 is SNEGSKA (reference sequence). The CDR3 length is 16 residues. V was clipped by 2 bases and J by 1 base; unmatched bases: 8. This CDR3 is CSARRSGGEAKNIQYF. For the CDR3, the DNA is TGCAGTGCTAGAAGGTCTGGGGGGGAGGCCAAAAACATTCAGTACTTC.

In its sample, this clonotype was seen many times. The chain carries TRBV27 and TRBJ1-3; 9 positions match TRBD1. CDR1 and CDR2 (germline): MNHEY, SMNVEV (reference sequence). V shed 5 bases and J 2 bases; nucleotides not matched to a gene: 4. The CDR3 runs 15 residues. The DNA of the CDR3 is TGTGCCAGCAGTATTACAGGGGGCCCTGGAAACACCATATATTTT. Its translation is CASSITGGPGNTIYF.

This clonotype ranks as medium-sized. V gene TRBV20-1 combines with J gene TRBJ2-7; 10 positions agree with TRBD2. This CDR3 has 15 residues. Germline-derived CDR1 and CDR2 are DFQATT and SNEGSKA (reference sequence). V shed 6 bases, J shed 3 bases, and the junction held 11 bases outside the gene matches. In nucleotides, the CDR3 is TGCAGTGCCCGGTCCGGGACTAGCGTTTTCTACGAGCAGTACTTC. This codes for CSARSGTSVFYEQYF.

This chain uses TRBV29-1 with TRBJ1-2, with D possibly TRBD1 on 6 matching bases. V was cut by 8 bases and J by 2 bases, with 12 bases left in between. Germline V lookup: CDR1 SQVTM, CDR2 ANQGSEA. The CDR3 is made up of 12 amino acids. The CDR3 nucleotides are TGCAGCTTTCCCACAGGGAACTATGGCTACACCTTC. Translation gives CSFPTGNYGYTF.

This clonotype was picked up a small number of times. The V and J genes are TRBV3-1 and TRBJ2-7, with TRBD1 matching over 7 bases. The CDR3 has 16 amino acids. With 4 bases clipped from V and 1 base from J, the junction kept 10 bases outside the gene matches. Germline V gene sequence: CDR1 LGHDT, CDR2 YNNKEL (reference sequence). The CDR3 is CASSRSVDRASYEQYF. The CDR3 DNA follows: TGTGCCAGCAGCCGGTCGGTCGACAGGGCTTCCTACGAGCAGTACTTC.

In its sample, this clonotype was seen many times. V is TRBV29-1 and J is TRBJ2-5, with D tentatively TRBD2 (5 bases). CDR1 is SQVTM, CDR2 ANQGSEA, per germline. With 1 base removed from V and 2 bases from J, the gap between germline ends came to 14 bases. The CDR3 contains 15 residues. The CDR3 is CSVEGGRPRQETQYF. The CDR3 DNA reads as TGCAGCGTTGAAGGTGGGAGACCTAGGCAAGAGACCCAGTACTTC.

The chain has TRBV6-1 and TRBJ2-1; TRBD2 is a possible D gene (6 bases). Germline V gene data show CDR1 as MNHNS and CDR2 as SASEGT. Trimming cost V 2 bases and J 12 bases, with 14 bases left between them. There are 13 residues in the CDR3. The CDR3 loop is CASSESTRIRQFF. The CDR3 DNA follows: TGTGCCAGCAGTGAATCGACTAGGATAAGGCAGTTCTTC.

In its sample, this clonotype was seen many times. This chain joins TRBV4-3 and TRBJ2-7; 8 bases match TRBD2. Germline V lookup: CDR1 LGHNA, CDR2 YSLEER. The CDR3 contains 15 residues. The junction had 3 bases not matched to a gene; V was cut back by 1 base and J by 1 base. The CDR3 nucleotides read TGCGCCAGCAGCCAAGGGACTAGCCCATCCTACGAGCAGTACTTC. This gives the protein CASSQGTSPSYEQYF.

The chain uses TRBV28 and TRBJ2-7; D gene ambiguous. V lost 2 bases and J 2 bases, leaving 7 bases between the germline ends. CDR3 size: 13 residues. Germline CDR1 reads MDHEN; CDR2 reads SYDVKM. Here the CDR3 DNA reads TGTGCCAGCAGTTTAGGTATGACCTACGAGCAGTACTTC. Translated, it gives CASSLGMTYEQYF.

This clonotype showed up many times. V and J are TRBV6-2 or TRBV6-3 and TRBJ2-4; D unresolved. Trimming removed 0 bases at V and 5 bases at J, with 2 bases between. The CDR3 runs to 12 residues. Germline V gives CDR1 MNHEY, CDR2 SVGEGT. The CDR3 loop reads CASSYSENIQYF. Written as DNA, the CDR3 is TGTGCCAGCAGTTACTCAGAAAACATTCAGTACTTC.

This clonotype was detected a few times. This chain connects TRBV10-3 to TRBJ2-7, with D perhaps being TRBD1 or TRBD2 (5 bases each). Trimming removed 8 bases at V and 4 bases at J, with 12 bases between. Germline values: CDR1 ENHRY, CDR2 SYGVKD. The CDR3 totals 12 residues. The CDR3 nucleotides are TGTGCCATCGGGGCCAGGGAGTACGAGCAGTACTTC. Protein product: CAIGAREYEQYF.

This clonotype was picked up a small number of times. The V call is TRBV7-8, the J call TRBJ2-7; D gene unclear. CDR1 and CDR2 (germline): SGHVS, FQNEAQ. This CDR3 comprises 13 residues. V lost 5 bases and J lost 6, with 14 bases in between. The CDR3 DNA reads TGTGCCAGCAGCGTAGGGAATTTAGCCGAGCAGTACTTC. Its translation: CASSVGNLAEQYF.